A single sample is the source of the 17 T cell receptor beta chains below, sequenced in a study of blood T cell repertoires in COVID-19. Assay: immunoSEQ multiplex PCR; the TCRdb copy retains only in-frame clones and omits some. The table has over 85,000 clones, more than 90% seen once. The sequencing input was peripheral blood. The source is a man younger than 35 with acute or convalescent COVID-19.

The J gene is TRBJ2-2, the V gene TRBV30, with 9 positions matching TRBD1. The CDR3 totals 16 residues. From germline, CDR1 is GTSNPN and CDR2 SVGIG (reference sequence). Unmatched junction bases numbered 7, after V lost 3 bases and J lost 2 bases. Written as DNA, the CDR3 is TGTGCCTGGAGGAAACCGGGACAGGGTAACACCGGGGAGCTGTTTTTT. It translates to CAWRKPGQGNTGELFF. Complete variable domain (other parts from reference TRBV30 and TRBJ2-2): SQTIHQWPATLVQPVGSPLSLECTVEGTSNPNLYWYRQAAGRGLQLLFYSVGIGQISSEVPQNLSASRPQDRQFILSSKKLLLSDSGFYLCAWRKPGQGNTGELFFGEGSRLTVL.

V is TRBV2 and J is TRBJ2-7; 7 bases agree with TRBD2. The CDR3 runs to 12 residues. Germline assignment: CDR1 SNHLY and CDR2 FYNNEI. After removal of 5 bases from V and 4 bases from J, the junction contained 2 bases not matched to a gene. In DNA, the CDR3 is TGTGCCAGCAGTAGCGGGGTTTACGAGCAGTACTTC. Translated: CASSSGVYEQYF.

The CDR3 nucleotides read TGTGCCAGCAGCTTAAGGACAGGGATCGTGTCACCCCTCCACTTT. It yields the protein CASSLRTGIVSPLHF. This sequence joins TRBV7-9 and TRBJ1-6, with 8 nucleotides matching TRBD1. J was trimmed by 10 bases and V by 2 bases; bases with no gene match: 7. In germline, CDR1 is SEHNR, CDR2 FQNEAQ (reference sequence). The CDR3 is 15 residues long. The whole variable domain, filled in from reference TRBV7-9 and TRBJ1-6, reads DTGVSQNPRHKITKRGQNVTFRCDPISEHNRLYWYRQTLGQGPEFLTYFQNEAQLEKSRLLSDRFSAERPKGSFSTLEIQRTEQGDSAMYLCASSLRTGIVSPLHFGNGTRLTVT.

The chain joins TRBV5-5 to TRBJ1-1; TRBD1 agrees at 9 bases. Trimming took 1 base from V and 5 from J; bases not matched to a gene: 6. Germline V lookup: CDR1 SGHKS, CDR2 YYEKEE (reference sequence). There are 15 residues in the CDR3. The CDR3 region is CASSLLGQGGTEAFF. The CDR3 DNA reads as TGTGCCAGCAGCTTGTTGGGACAGGGCGGTACTGAAGCTTTCTTT. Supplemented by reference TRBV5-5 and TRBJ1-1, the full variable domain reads DAGVTQSPTHLIKTRGQQVTLRCSPISGHKSVSWYQQVLGQGPQFIFQYYEKEERGRGNFPDRFSARQFPNYSSELNVNALLLGDSALYLCASSLLGQGGTEAFFGQGTRLTVV.

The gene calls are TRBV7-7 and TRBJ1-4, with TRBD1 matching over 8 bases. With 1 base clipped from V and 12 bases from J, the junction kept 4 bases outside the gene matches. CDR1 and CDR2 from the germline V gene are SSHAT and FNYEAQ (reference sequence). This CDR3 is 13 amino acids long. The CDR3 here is CASSLDRGEELFF. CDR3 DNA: TGTGCCAGCAGCTTAGACAGGGGGGAAGAACTGTTTTTT. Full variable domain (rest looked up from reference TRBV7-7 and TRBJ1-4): GAGVSQSPRYKVTKRGQDVTLRCDPISSHATLYWYQQALGQGPEFLTYFNYEAQPDKSGLPSDRFSAERPEGSISTLTIQRTEQRDSAMYRCASSLDRGEELFFGSGTQLSVL.

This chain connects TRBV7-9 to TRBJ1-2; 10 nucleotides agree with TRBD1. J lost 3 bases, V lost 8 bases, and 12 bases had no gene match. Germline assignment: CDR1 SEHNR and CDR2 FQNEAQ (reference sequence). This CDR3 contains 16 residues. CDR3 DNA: TGTGCCAGCTCTAAGAGGGGGACAGGGGCGCACTATGGCTACACCTTC. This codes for CASSKRGTGAHYGYTF. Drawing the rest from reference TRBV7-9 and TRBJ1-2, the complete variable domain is DTGVSQNPRHKITKRGQNVTFRCDPISEHNRLYWYRQTLGQGPEFLTYFQNEAQLEKSRLLSDRFSAERPKGSFSTLEIQRTEQGDSAMYLCASSKRGTGAHYGYTFGSGTRLTVV.

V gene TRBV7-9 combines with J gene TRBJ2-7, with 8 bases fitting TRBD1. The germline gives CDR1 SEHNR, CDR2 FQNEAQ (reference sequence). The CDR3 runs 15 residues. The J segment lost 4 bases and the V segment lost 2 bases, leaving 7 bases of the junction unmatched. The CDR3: CASSLHGTGLYEQYF. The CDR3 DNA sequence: TGTGCCAGCAGCTTACACGGGACAGGACTTTACGAGCAGTACTTC.

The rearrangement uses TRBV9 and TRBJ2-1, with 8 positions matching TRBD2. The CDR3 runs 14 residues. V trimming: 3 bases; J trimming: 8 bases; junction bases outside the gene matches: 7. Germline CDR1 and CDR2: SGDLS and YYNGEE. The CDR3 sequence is CASSDPGGLDEQFF. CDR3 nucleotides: TGTGCCAGCAGCGACCCGGGAGGGCTCGATGAGCAGTTCTTC.

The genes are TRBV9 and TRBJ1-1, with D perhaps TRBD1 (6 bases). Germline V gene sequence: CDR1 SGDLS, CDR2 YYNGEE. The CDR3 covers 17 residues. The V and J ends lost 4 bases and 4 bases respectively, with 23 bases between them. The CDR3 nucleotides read TGTGCCAGCAGCCCCCCGGCCGGGCGGGGGGCTTCCACTGAAGCTTTCTTT. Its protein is CASSPPAGRGASTEAFF.

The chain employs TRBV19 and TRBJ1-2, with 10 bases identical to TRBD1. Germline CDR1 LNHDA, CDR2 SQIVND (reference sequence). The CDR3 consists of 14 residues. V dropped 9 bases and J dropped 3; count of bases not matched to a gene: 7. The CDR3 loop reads CASRQGANDYGYTF. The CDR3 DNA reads TGTGCCAGCCGACAGGGGGCTAACGACTATGGCTACACCTTC.

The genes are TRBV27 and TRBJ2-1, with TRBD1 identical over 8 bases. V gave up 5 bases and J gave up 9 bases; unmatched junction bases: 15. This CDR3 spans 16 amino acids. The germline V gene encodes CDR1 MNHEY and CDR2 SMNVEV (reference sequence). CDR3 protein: CASSVPGGAILGEQFF. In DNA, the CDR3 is TGTGCCAGCAGTGTCCCAGGGGGCGCAATCCTAGGTGAGCAGTTCTTC.

This chain's CDR3 is CASSPTGTGPYEQYF. The DNA of the CDR3 is TGCGCCAGCAGTCCAACCGGGACAGGTCCCTACGAGCAGTACTTC. The V gene is TRBV4-1, the J gene TRBJ2-7; 8 positions agree with TRBD1. The V segment lost 6 bases and the J segment 2 bases; nucleotides outside the gene matches: 9. This CDR3 region has 15 residues. Germline CDR1 and CDR2: MGHRA and YSYEKL.

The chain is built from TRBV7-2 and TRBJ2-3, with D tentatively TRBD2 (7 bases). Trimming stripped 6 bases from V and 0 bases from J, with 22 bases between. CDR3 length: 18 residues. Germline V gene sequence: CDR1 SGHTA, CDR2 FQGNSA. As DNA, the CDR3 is TGTGCCAGCAGTTTTTCGGCGGGGGCCCCATCTAGCACAGATACGCAGTATTTT. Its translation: CASSFSAGAPSSTDTQYF.

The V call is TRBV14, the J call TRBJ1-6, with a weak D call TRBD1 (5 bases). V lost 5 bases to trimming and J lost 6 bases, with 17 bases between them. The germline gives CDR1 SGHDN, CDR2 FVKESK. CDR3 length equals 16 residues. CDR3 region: CASSAFHRKVNSPLHF. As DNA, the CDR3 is TGTGCCAGCAGCGCCTTCCACAGGAAGGTTAATTCACCCCTCCACTTT.

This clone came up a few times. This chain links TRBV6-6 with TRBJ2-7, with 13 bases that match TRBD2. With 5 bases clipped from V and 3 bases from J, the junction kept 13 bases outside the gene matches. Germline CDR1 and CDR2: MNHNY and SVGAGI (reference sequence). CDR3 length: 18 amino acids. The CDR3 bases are TGTGCCAGCAGTCGTTCGACTAGCGGGGGGTCAACCATCTACGAGCAGTACTTC. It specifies CASSRSTSGGSTIYEQYF.

The CDR3 here is CASSLDRDPDTQYF. Here the CDR3 DNA reads TGTGCCAGCAGTCTGGACAGGGATCCAGATACGCAGTATTTT. The chain combines TRBV6-4 with TRBJ2-3; 8 bases line up with TRBD1. Germline CDR1 MRHNA, CDR2 SNTAGT. This CDR3 region has 14 residues. V shed 5 bases, J shed 4 bases, and the junction held 5 bases outside the gene matches.

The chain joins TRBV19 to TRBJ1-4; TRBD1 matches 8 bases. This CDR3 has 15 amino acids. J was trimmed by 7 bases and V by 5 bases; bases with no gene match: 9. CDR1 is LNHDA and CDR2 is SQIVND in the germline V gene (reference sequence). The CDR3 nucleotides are TGTGCCAGTAGTGCGGACAGGGATGGGGGTGAAAAACTGTTTTTT. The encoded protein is CASSADRDGGEKLFF.